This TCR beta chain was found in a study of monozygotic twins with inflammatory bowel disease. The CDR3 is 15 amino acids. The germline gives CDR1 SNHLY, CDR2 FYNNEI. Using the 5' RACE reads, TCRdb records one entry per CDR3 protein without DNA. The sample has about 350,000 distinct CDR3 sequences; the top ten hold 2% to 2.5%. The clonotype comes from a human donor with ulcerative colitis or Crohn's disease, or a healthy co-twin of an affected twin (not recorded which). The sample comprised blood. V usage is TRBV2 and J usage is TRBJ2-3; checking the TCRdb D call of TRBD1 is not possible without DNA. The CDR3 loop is CASTLGQGKADTQYF. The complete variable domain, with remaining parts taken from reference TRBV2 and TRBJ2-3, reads EPEVTQTPSHQVTQMGQEVILRCVPISNHLYFYWYRQILGQKVEFLVSFYNNEISEKSEIFDDQFSVERPDGSNFTLKIRSTKLEDSAMYFCASTLGQGKADTQYFGPGTRLTVL.